Following are 24 T cell receptor beta chains from one sample sequenced in a study of cytomegalovirus exposure and HLA in healthy donors. Sequencing was performed with immunoSEQ multiplex PCR; in TCRdb, only in-frame clones are kept and a portion is missing. In the table there are about 98,000 clones, roughly 90% of which are singletons. What was sequenced was PBMCs. The receptors were gathered from a man aged 18-30 years in good health and CMV-seropositive.

The CDR3 sequence: CASSRQQGLHYGYTF. DNA for the CDR3: TGCGCCAGCAGCCGCCAACAGGGGTTGCACTATGGCTACACCTTC. The V and J genes are TRBV4-1 and TRBJ1-2; 7 bases line up with TRBD1. Germline V gives CDR1 MGHRA, CDR2 YSYEKL. This CDR3 is built from 15 residues. V was clipped by 4 bases and J by 3 bases; unmatched bases: 8.

The chain combines TRBV29-1 with TRBJ2-2; 7 positions match TRBD2. CDR1 and CDR2 from the germline V gene are SQVTM and ANQGSEA. With V trimmed by 4 bases and J by 1 base, 3 bases remained unmatched. The CDR3 is 14 residues long. CDR3 loop: CSVAGTKNTGELFF. The CDR3 bases are TGCAGCGTTGCCGGGACTAAGAACACCGGGGAGCTGTTTTTT.

The chain recombines TRBV28 with TRBJ2-1; 9 bases align to TRBD1. The germline gives CDR1 MDHEN, CDR2 SYDVKM. The CDR3 runs to 15 residues. The ends lost 7 bases at V and 3 bases at J; junction bases unmatched: 7. The CDR3 sequence: CASNPGTGNYNEQFF. DNA of the CDR3: TGTGCCAGCAACCCTGGGACAGGGAACTACAATGAGCAGTTCTTC.

This chain links TRBV19 with TRBJ2-7; TRBD1 agrees at 7 bases. Germline assignment: CDR1 LNHDA and CDR2 SQIVND (reference sequence). With V trimmed by 6 bases and J by 3 bases, 5 bases remained unmatched. There are 13 residues in the CDR3. The CDR3 loop is CASSLDRNYEQYF. The CDR3, as DNA: TGTGCCAGTAGCCTGGACAGGAACTACGAGCAGTACTTC. Combining the CDR3 with reference TRBV19 and TRBJ2-7 gives the whole variable domain DGGITQSPKYLFRKEGQNVTLSCEQNLNHDAMYWYRQDPGQGLRLIYYSQIVNDFQKGDIAEGYSVSREKKESFPLTVTSAQKNPTAFYLCASSLDRNYEQYFGPGTRLTVT.

Comments on this clone: It is unclear where the CDR3 begins or ends on the DNA, so no DNA is shown, and the CDR3 is as TCRdb lists it. CDR3 region: CASSKALWGRGSNQPQHF. The rearrangement uses TRBV21-1 and TRBJ1-5; the table names TRBD1, a call not compared with the DNA. TRBV21-1 is flagged as a pseudogene. Inclusive of both ends, the CDR3 amounts to 18 amino acids.

This clone is a singleton in its sample. The V call is TRBV5-1, the J call TRBJ2-1; 10 nucleotides align to TRBD1. The CDR3 loop spans 14 amino acids. The germline V gene encodes CDR1 SGHRS and CDR2 YFSETQ. With 4 bases clipped from V and 10 bases from J, the junction kept 8 bases outside the gene matches. In DNA, the CDR3 is TGCGCCAGCAGCCCTATCGGACAGGGGGGCGAGCAGTTCTTC. Protein sequence: CASSPIGQGGEQFF.

The V gene is TRBV18, the J gene TRBJ2-2; D is ambiguous. This CDR3 region has 14 residues. The germline V and J ends were trimmed by 3 bases and 4 bases, with 9 bases remaining between them. Germline loops: CDR1 KGHSH, CDR2 LQKENI. The DNA of the CDR3 is TGTGCCAGCTCACCCCGAAAGAGCACCGGGGAGCTGTTTTTT. Protein sequence: CASSPRKSTGELFF.

The chain recombines TRBV6-4 with TRBJ2-5, with 15 bases fitting TRBD2. CDR3 length equals 17 residues. Germline V gene sequence: CDR1 MRHNA, CDR2 SNTAGT. The trim removed 6 bases at V and 5 bases at J, leaving 10 bases unmatched. The CDR3 spells CASRIGLAGGPWETQYF. In DNA, the CDR3 is TGTGCCAGCAGGATCGGACTAGCGGGAGGGCCTTGGGAGACCCAGTACTTC.

V usage is TRBV6-1 and J usage is TRBJ2-1; TRBD1 agrees at 7 bases. Trimming cost V 7 bases and J 4 bases; bases outside gene matches: 4. This CDR3 is 13 amino acids long. Per germline, CDR1 MNHNS and CDR2 SASEGT. As DNA, the CDR3 is TGTGCCAGCAACTGGGACAGATACAATGAGCAGTTCTTC. Translated: CASNWDRYNEQFF.

V is TRBV28 and J is TRBJ2-7, with 7 bases fitting TRBD2. The CDR3 runs to 15 residues. Losses at the gene ends were 1 base for V and 9 bases for J; bases not matched to a gene: 12. In germline, CDR1 is MDHEN, CDR2 SYDVKM. The CDR3 coding sequence is TGTGCCAGCAGTTTATTGTCTAGCGGAGAAGGATGGCAGTACTTC. It translates to CASSLLSSGEGWQYF.

This chain joins TRBV7-9 and TRBJ2-7, with D possibly being TRBD2 (5 bases). Germline values: CDR1 SEHNR, CDR2 FQNEAQ (reference sequence). This CDR3 is built from 19 residues. Deletions cut 5 bases from V and 1 base from J, with 27 bases between. In nucleotides, the CDR3 is TGTGCCAGCAGCCGATCTAGCTTAAGTCGCTTACCTGGTTCCTACGAGCAGTACTTC. Amino acid sequence: CASSRSSLSRLPGSYEQYF. Combining the CDR3 with reference TRBV7-9 and TRBJ2-7 gives the whole variable domain DTGVSQNPRHKITKRGQNVTFRCDPISEHNRLYWYRQTLGQGPEFLTYFQNEAQLEKSRLLSDRFSAERPKGSFSTLEIQRTEQGDSAMYLCASSRSSLSRLPGSYEQYFGPGTRLTVT.

The chain combines TRBV6-5 with TRBJ1-1, with D perhaps matching TRBD1 (6 bases). The CDR3 spans 16 residues. V lost 4 bases and J lost 0, with 15 bases in between. CDR1 and CDR2 from the germline V gene are MNHEY and SVGAGI. DNA for the CDR3: TGTGCCAGCAGTTCCCTCGGGACATTTATGAACACTGAAGCTTTCTTT. Residues: CASSSLGTFMNTEAFF.

The rearrangement joins TRBV2 to TRBJ1-2, with D uncertain. V was pared by 6 bases and J by 1 base, with 6 bases between. The CDR3 covers 12 residues. Germline lookup yields CDR1 SNHLY and CDR2 FYNNEI. The CDR3 reads CASSGDNYGYTF. For the CDR3, the DNA is TGTGCCAGCAGCGGGGATAACTATGGCTACACCTTC. The variable domain in full, with the rest retrieved from reference TRBV2 and TRBJ1-2, is EPEVTQTPSHQVTQMGQEVILRCVPISNHLYFYWYRQILGQKVEFLVSFYNNEISEKSEIFDDQFSVERPDGSNFTLKIRSTKLEDSAMYFCASSGDNYGYTFGSGTRLTVV.

V is TRBV5-4 and J is TRBJ1-1; maybe TRBD1 (6 bases). The V end was cut by 3 bases, the J end by 2 bases, with 17 bases between. The CDR3 length is 16 residues. Germline V gene data show CDR1 as SGHNT and CDR2 as YYREEE (reference sequence). The CDR3 nucleotides are TGTGCCAGCAGCTCCGGGGCGGGGGGGCCCAACACTGAAGCTTTCTTT. It yields the protein CASSSGAGGPNTEAFF.

Here the CDR3 DNA reads TGTGCCAGCAGTTCCACAGGGTTTTCGTCTCACGAGCAGTACTTC. Protein: CASSSTGFSSHEQYF. The chain combines TRBV6-5 with TRBJ2-7, with D tentatively TRBD1 (6 bases). The germline V and J ends were trimmed by 4 bases and 5 bases, with 18 bases remaining between them. CDR1 MNHEY and CDR2 SVGAGI come from the germline V gene. This CDR3 is 15 amino acids long.

A single count supports this clone. V gene TRBV28 combines with J gene TRBJ2-7; 7 positions agree with TRBD1. CDR3 length equals 15 residues. Germline lookup yields CDR1 MDHEN and CDR2 SYDVKM. The junction had 9 bases not matched to a gene; V was cut back by 6 bases and J by 1 base. The CDR3 reads CASRRTGDRSYEQYF. CDR3 nucleotides: TGTGCCAGCAGGCGTACAGGGGATCGGTCCTACGAGCAGTACTTC.

The genes are TRBV28 and TRBJ2-1, with TRBD1 as a possible D gene (6 bases). This CDR3 is 15 amino acids long. The germline gives CDR1 MDHEN, CDR2 SYDVKM. Deletions cut 6 bases from V and 0 bases from J, with 12 bases between. CDR3: CASRRGQSSYNEQFF. CDR3 DNA: TGTGCCAGCAGACGAGGACAGAGCTCCTACAATGAGCAGTTCTTC.

This clone was detected once. This chain uses TRBV28 with TRBJ2-7, with 11 bases fitting TRBD1. In germline, CDR1 is MDHEN, CDR2 SYDVKM. This CDR3 has 14 residues. The junction had 5 bases not matched to a gene; V was cut back by 6 bases and J by 4 bases. CDR3 amino acids: CASRAGTGGYEQYF. The CDR3, as DNA: TGTGCCAGCAGGGCCGGGACAGGGGGTTACGAGCAGTACTTC.

The rearrangement joins TRBV7-7 to TRBJ2-7; TRBD1 matches 7 bases. V lost 1 base and J lost 5; bases outside the gene matches: 5. This CDR3 has 14 residues. CDR1 and CDR2 from the germline V gene are SSHAT and FNYEAQ (reference sequence). DNA of the CDR3: TGTGCCAGCAGCTTAGGACAGGGTTACCACGAGCAGTACTTC. Protein: CASSLGQGYHEQYF.

The chain joins TRBV9 to TRBJ2-1; 9 nucleotides line up with TRBD2. CDR1 and CDR2 from the germline V gene are SGDLS and YYNGEE. The CDR3 length is 15 residues. V shed 3 bases and J 10 bases; nucleotides not matched to a gene: 11. CDR3 sequence (DNA): TGTGCCAGCAGCGACGATCAGTTAGCGGGAGAGGAGCAGTTCTTC. Translating it yields CASSDDQLAGEEQFF. Combining the CDR3 with reference TRBV9 and TRBJ2-1 gives the whole variable domain DSGVTQTPKHLITATGQRVTLRCSPRSGDLSVYWYQQSLDQGLQFLIQYYNGEERAKGNILERFSAQQFPDLHSELNLSSLELGDSALYFCASSDDQLAGEEQFFGPGTRLTVL.

J is TRBJ1-1 and V is TRBV5-1, with a weak D call TRBD1 (5 bases). This CDR3 has 12 residues. From germline, CDR1 is SGHRS and CDR2 YFSETQ. The ends were cut back, 5 bases at V and 4 bases at J, with 9 bases in the middle. The CDR3 spells CASRAGGTEAFF. The CDR3 nucleotides read TGCGCCAGCAGGGCGGGGGGCACTGAAGCTTTCTTT.

V is TRBV2 and J is TRBJ2-7; TRBD1 agrees at 7 bases. J lost 2 bases, V lost 7 bases, and 11 bases had no gene match. CDR1 and CDR2 (germline): SNHLY, FYNNEI. The CDR3 runs to 15 residues. In DNA form, the CDR3 reads TGTGCCAGCAATAAGAGGGGGCAGGGGGCCTACGAGCAGTACTTC. Protein product: CASNKRGQGAYEQYF.

CDR3 sequence: CAWNRTGTDNTGELFF. The CDR3 nucleotides read TGTGCCTGGAACCGGACGGGGACAGACAACACCGGGGAGCTGTTTTTT. The V and J genes are TRBV30 and TRBJ2-2, with 7 nucleotides matching TRBD1. The CDR3 consists of 16 residues. V shed 4 bases and J 2 bases; nucleotides not matched to a gene: 10. Germline V gives CDR1 GTSNPN, CDR2 SVGIG (reference sequence).

The V and J genes are TRBV11-2 and TRBJ2-7, with TRBD1 matching 11 bases. After removal of 5 bases from V and 3 bases from J, the junction contained 12 bases not matched to a gene. CDR3 size: 17 residues. Germline assignment: CDR1 SGHAT and CDR2 FQNNGV. CDR3 protein: CASSPPVGQGAVYEQYF. The CDR3 DNA reads as TGTGCCAGCAGCCCACCCGTCGGACAGGGGGCAGTCTACGAGCAGTACTTC.